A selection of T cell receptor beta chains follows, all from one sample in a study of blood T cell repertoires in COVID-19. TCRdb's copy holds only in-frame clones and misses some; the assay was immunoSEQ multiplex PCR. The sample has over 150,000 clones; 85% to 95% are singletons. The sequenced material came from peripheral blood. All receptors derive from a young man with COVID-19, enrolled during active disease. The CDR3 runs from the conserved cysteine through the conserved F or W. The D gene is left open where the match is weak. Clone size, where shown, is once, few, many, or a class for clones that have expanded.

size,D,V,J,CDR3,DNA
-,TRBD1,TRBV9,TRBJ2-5,CASSSGQGGIETQYF,TGTGCCAGCAGCTCCGGACAGGGGGGTATTGAGACCCAGTACTTC
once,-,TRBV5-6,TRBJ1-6,CASSFGRASNSPLHF,TGTGCCAGCAGCTTCGGCAGGGCCTCCAATTCACCCCTCCACTTT
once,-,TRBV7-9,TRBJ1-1,CASSSYTGTNTEAFF,TGTGCCAGCAGCTCGTATACAGGGACCAACACTGAAGCTTTCTTT
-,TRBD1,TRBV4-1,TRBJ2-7,CASSPTGGKPYEQYF,TGCGCCAGCAGCCCGACAGGGGGTAAACCCTACGAGCAGTACTTC
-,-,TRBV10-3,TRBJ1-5,CAISGGLNQPQHF,TGTGCCATCAGTGGAGGTTTGAACCAGCCCCAGCATTTT
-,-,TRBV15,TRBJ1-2,CATSRDREHYGYTF,TGTGCCACCAGCAGAGATCGTGAGCACTATGGCTACACCTTC
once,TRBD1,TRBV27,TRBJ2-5,CASSPGTGFTQYF,TGTGCCAGCAGCCCCGGGACAGGGTTCACCCAGTACTTC
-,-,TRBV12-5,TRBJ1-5,CASGSNQPQHF,TGTGCTAGTGGTTCTAATCAGCCCCAGCATTTT
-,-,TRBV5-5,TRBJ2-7,CASSLGPGEQYF,TGTGCCAGCAGCTTGGGGCCCGGGGAGCAGTACTTC
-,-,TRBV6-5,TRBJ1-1,CASIRRGGLGTEAFF,TGTGCCAGCATTCGTAGGGGGGGGCTGGGGACTGAAGCTTTCTTT
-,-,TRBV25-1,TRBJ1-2,CASSARGAHGYTF,TGTGCCAGCAGTGCCCGGGGGGCACATGGCTACACCTTC
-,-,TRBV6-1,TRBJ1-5,CASSVRGGDSNQPQHF,TGTGCCAGCAGTGTGAGGGGGGGAGATAGCAATCAGCCCCAGCATTTT
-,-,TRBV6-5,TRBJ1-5,CASGQLNQPQHF,TGTGCCAGCGGGCAGCTCAATCAGCCCCAGCATTTT
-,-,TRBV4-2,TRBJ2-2,CASSQDWTANTGELFF,TGTGCCAGCAGCCAAGATTGGACAGCGAACACCGGGGAGCTGTTTTTT
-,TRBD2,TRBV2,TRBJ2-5,CASMRETSVQETQYF,TGTGCCAGCATGAGGGAGACTAGCGTACAAGAGACCCAGTACTTC
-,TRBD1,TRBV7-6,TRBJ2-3,CASSPRQGAQDTQYF,TGTGCCAGCAGCCCCCGACAGGGGGCTCAAGATACGCAGTATTTT
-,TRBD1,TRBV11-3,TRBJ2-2,CASSKDRDAGELFF,TGTGCCAGCAGCAAAGACAGGGATGCCGGGGAGCTGTTTTTT
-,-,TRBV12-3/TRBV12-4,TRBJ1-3,CASSFSAGNTIYF,TGTGCCAGCAGTTTCTCCGCTGGAAACACCATATATTTT
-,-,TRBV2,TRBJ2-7,CAIKPRSAYEQYF,TGTGCCATCAAGCCTCGGTCGGCCTACGAGCAGTACTTC
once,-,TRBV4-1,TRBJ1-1,CASSQAGENTEAFF,TGCGCCAGCAGCCAAGCAGGGGAGAACACTGAAGCTTTCTTT